Shown below are 21 T cell receptor beta chains from a single sample sequenced in a study of blood T cell repertoires in COVID-19. The protocol was immunoSEQ multiplex PCR, while the TCRdb copy is restricted to in-frame clones and leaves out a portion. The table lists fewer than 350,000 clones, 85% of them singletons. Sequenced sample: PBMCs or T cells enriched from blood (not recorded which). The origin of the receptors is a woman in her twenties or thirties who had been exposed to COVID-19.

This sequence joins TRBV19 and TRBJ1-1; D may be TRBD1 (5 bases). The CDR3 extends over 15 amino acids. V dropped 3 bases and J dropped 1 base, with 12 bases sitting between them. Germline V lookup: CDR1 LNHDA, CDR2 SQIVND (reference sequence). The CDR3 loop reads CASSISAGRNTEAFF. For the CDR3, the DNA is TGTGCCAGTAGTATCTCGGCAGGGCGGAACACTGAAGCTTTCTTT.

The CDR3 loop reads CASSLSRGNTQYF. Written as DNA, the CDR3 is TGTGCCAGCAGTTTATCTCGGGGGAATACGCAGTATTTT. This chain joins TRBV27 and TRBJ2-3; D might be TRBD2 (6 bases). The CDR3 runs to 13 residues. Germline CDR1 is MNHEY and CDR2 is SMNVEV (reference sequence). V was pared by 0 bases and J by 7 bases, with 8 bases between.

The genes are TRBV7-3 and TRBJ2-2, with 9 bases lining up with TRBD1. CDR3 length equals 15 residues. Trimming cost V 4 bases and J 5 bases; bases outside gene matches: 5. Germline lookup yields CDR1 SGHTA and CDR2 FQGTGA. CDR3 amino acids: CASSSDRGGTGELFF. The CDR3, as DNA: TGTGCCAGCAGCTCGGACAGGGGAGGGACCGGGGAGCTGTTTTTT.

V is TRBV28 and J is TRBJ2-7; D unclear. Trimming pared 4 bases from V and 3 bases from J, leaving 4 bases between. The length of the CDR3 is 11 residues. CDR1 is MDHEN and CDR2 is SYDVKM in the germline V gene. The CDR3 DNA follows: TGTGCCAGCAGTTCCCGCTACGAGCAGTACTTC. It translates to CASSSRYEQYF.

The rearrangement links TRBV20-1 to TRBJ2-1; 7 bases agree with TRBD2. The V gene's germline CDR1 is DFQATT and CDR2 SNEGSKA (reference sequence). V was pared by 3 bases and J by 6 bases, with 11 bases of the junction left unmatched. This CDR3 has 15 residues. The CDR3 bases are TGCAGTGCTAGTGCACCCAGCGGGGACCGCAATGAGCAGTTCTTC. Translation gives CSASAPSGDRNEQFF.

DNA of the CDR3: TGCGCCAGCAGCCCTGGACAGGGCCACACTGAAGCTTTCTTT. This sequence encodes CASSPGQGHTEAFF. The chain combines TRBV5-1 with TRBJ1-1; 8 bases are shared with TRBD1. Per germline, CDR1 SGHRS and CDR2 YFSETQ. The trim removed 4 bases at V and 3 bases at J, leaving 5 bases unmatched. CDR3 length equals 14 residues.

The chain combines TRBV4-1 with TRBJ1-4; D may be TRBD1 (5 bases). The ends were cut back, 1 base at V and 4 bases at J, with 13 bases in the middle. The CDR3 extends over 16 amino acids. In germline, CDR1 is MGHRA, CDR2 YSYEKL. The CDR3 DNA reads TGCGCCAGCAGCCAAGTAGGAGGGCAGGGTAATGAAAAACTGTTTTTT. It encodes CASSQVGGQGNEKLFF.

This clone was detected a few times. The chain employs TRBV7-9 and TRBJ2-7; 10 positions agree with TRBD1. The length of the CDR3 is 14 residues. CDR1 is SEHNR and CDR2 is FQNEAQ in the germline V gene (reference sequence). V shed 3 bases and J 6 bases; nucleotides not matched to a gene: 5. CDR3 amino acids: CASSLGQGRREQYF. CDR3 coding DNA: TGTGCCAGCAGCTTGGGACAGGGGAGGCGCGAGCAGTACTTC.

The genes are TRBV30 and TRBJ2-5; 8 nucleotides agree with TRBD2. CDR1 GTSNPN and CDR2 SVGIG come from the germline V gene (reference sequence). The CDR3 loop spans 15 amino acids. The V gene end was trimmed by 4 bases and the J gene end by 2 bases; junction bases not matched to a gene: 9. The CDR3 DNA is TGTGCCTGGATAATGGCGGGGGGACTTCAAGAGACCCAGTACTTC. Translation: CAWIMAGGLQETQYF.

V and J are TRBV11-2 and TRBJ2-3, with 7 bases matching TRBD2. The CDR3 is 16 amino acids. Germline values: CDR1 SGHAT, CDR2 FQNNGV. Trimming at V came to 1 base and at J to 2 bases, leaving 6 bases not matched to a gene. CDR3 in DNA: TGTGCCAGCAGCTTAGGCGGGAGTCCAATCACAGATACGCAGTATTTT. As protein: CASSLGGSPITDTQYF. Drawing the rest from reference TRBV11-2 and TRBJ2-3, the complete variable domain is EAGVAQSPRYKIIEKRQSVAFWCNPISGHATLYWYQQILGQGPKLLIQFQNNGVVDDSQLPKDRFSAERLKGVDSTLKIQPAKLEDSAVYLCASSLGGSPITDTQYFGPGTRLTVL.

The chain recombines TRBV10-2 with TRBJ2-2; no firm D call. There are 13 residues in the CDR3. The germline V gene encodes CDR1 WSHSY and CDR2 SAAADI. Trimming took off 6 bases at V and 1 base at J, with 6 bases between the two ends. The CDR3 loop is CASRSENTGELFF. DNA for the CDR3: TGCGCCAGCAGATCAGAGAACACCGGGGAGCTGTTTTTT.

This chain uses TRBV9 with TRBJ2-5; D is perhaps TRBD1 (5 bases). The CDR3 is 15 residues long. Trimming removed 4 bases from V and 5 bases from J, with 18 bases in between. CDR1 SGDLS and CDR2 YYNGEE come from the germline V gene. CDR3 region: CASSPRTLYGETQYF. For the CDR3, the DNA is TGTGCCAGCAGCCCGCGGACACTTTATGGGGAGACCCAGTACTTC.

The genes are TRBV25-1 and TRBJ1-1, with 7 positions matching TRBD1. The CDR3 contains 13 residues. CDR1 MGHDK and CDR2 SYGVNS come from the germline V gene. V gave up 5 bases and J gave up 3 bases; unmatched junction bases: 3. This chain's CDR3 is CASSRTGYTEAFF. The CDR3 region has the DNA TGTGCCAGCAGTAGGACAGGATACACTGAAGCTTTCTTT.

This CDR3 reads CASSPPPSYNEQFF. The DNA for the CDR3 is TGTGCCAGCTCACCACCCCCATCCTACAATGAGCAGTTCTTC. This chain connects TRBV18 to TRBJ2-1; unclear D gene. CDR3 size: 14 residues. CDR1 KGHSH and CDR2 LQKENI come from the germline V gene. Trimming cost V 0 bases and J 1 base, with 4 bases left between them.

The chain links TRBV9 to TRBJ1-3, with D perhaps matching TRBD1 (6 bases). The CDR3 runs 13 residues. V was pared by 3 bases and J by 6 bases, with 10 bases between. Germline CDR1 SGDLS, CDR2 YYNGEE. This CDR3 reads CASSEGGLNTIYF. The CDR3 bases are TGTGCCAGCAGCGAAGGGGGATTAAACACCATATATTTT.

The V call is TRBV10-2, the J call TRBJ2-7, with 8 bases identical to TRBD1. The CDR3 spans 15 residues. The V gene end was trimmed by 6 bases and the J gene end by 1 base; junction bases not matched to a gene: 8. The V gene's germline CDR1 is WSHSY and CDR2 SAAADI. The CDR3 DNA sequence: TGCGCCAGCAGCGAACCTTGGACAGGGTCCTACGAGCAGTACTTC. Translating gives CASSEPWTGSYEQYF.

This clone turned up a few times. The rearrangement joins TRBV19 to TRBJ1-1; D unclear. Germline CDR1 LNHDA, CDR2 SQIVND (reference sequence). V was shortened by 1 base and J by 1 base, with 10 bases between the two germline ends. This CDR3 is built from 15 residues. The CDR3 is CASSIGRNRNTEAFF. The DNA of the CDR3 is TGTGCCAGTAGTATAGGGAGGAACCGGAACACTGAAGCTTTCTTT.

This clone was picked up one time. The chain is built from TRBV11-2 and TRBJ2-2; the D gene is possibly TRBD2 (6 bases). Trimming removed 5 bases from V and 4 bases from J, with 14 bases in between. The CDR3 has 15 residues. Germline V gene sequence: CDR1 SGHAT, CDR2 FQNNGV. CDR3 amino acids: CASSVSGPFTGELFF. The CDR3 DNA follows: TGTGCCAGCAGCGTTAGCGGACCCTTCACCGGGGAGCTGTTTTTT.

The chain combines TRBV7-9 with TRBJ2-3; 8 positions match TRBD2. Trimming removed 1 base from V and 5 bases from J; junction bases left unmatched: 5. Germline V gene lookup returns CDR1 SEHNR and CDR2 FQNEAQ (reference sequence). This CDR3 has 15 residues. DNA for the CDR3: TGTGCCAGCAGCTTAGAAAGCGGGAGAGTAGATACGCAGTATTTT. Amino acid sequence: CASSLESGRVDTQYF.

Of note for this clone: Within the sample, other DNA sequences also encode this same CDR3. The chain uses TRBV7-2 and TRBJ1-5, with 8 bases that match TRBD1. The CDR3 length is 14 residues. J gave up 7 bases and V 5 bases, and 7 bases lay outside the gene matches. Germline CDR1 reads SGHTA; CDR2 reads FQGNSA. The CDR3 DNA sequence: TGTGCCAGCAGCCCTAGACAGGGGTCCCAGCCCCAGCATTTT. Amino acids: CASSPRQGSQPQHF.

The chain recombines TRBV7-9 with TRBJ1-1; possible D gene TRBD1, 6 bases. The CDR3 sequence is 14 residues long. The ends were cut back, 4 bases at V and 2 bases at J, with 11 bases in the middle. Germline lookup yields CDR1 SEHNR and CDR2 FQNEAQ (reference sequence). Here the CDR3 DNA reads TGTGCCAGCAGCTATGGACAGACTAACACTGAAGCTTTCTTT. Translation: CASSYGQTNTEAFF.